Listed below are T cell receptor beta chains from one sample, sequenced in a study of chemoradiotherapy in HPV16-positive cancers. Measured with immunoSEQ multiplex PCR; TCRdb has only the in-frame clones, and not every one. The table lists tens of thousands of clones, 80% to 90% of them singletons, with 3.1% in the top ten. This specimen was blood, taken from a patient who underwent chemoradiotherapy. These receptors all stem from a human donor with HPV-associated anogenital cancer. Each CDR3 is given with its conserved first and last residue. The order of the fields is D gene, clone size, CDR3 length, J gene, V gene, CDR3 protein, CDR3 DNA. D genes are given only for firm matches. Not all rows give a size; the values are once, few, many and, for expanded clones, a class.

D gene: .; clone size: .; CDR3 length: 14; J gene: TRBJ1-1; V gene: TRBV2; CDR3 protein: CASSEQPLNTEAFF; CDR3 DNA: TGTGCCAGCAGTGAACAACCGTTGAACACTGAAGCTTTCTTT
D gene: TRBD2; clone size: .; CDR3 length: 15; J gene: TRBJ2-5; V gene: TRBV5-1; CDR3 protein: CASSPEGTSGETQYF; CDR3 DNA: TGCGCCAGCAGCCCTGAGGGGACTAGCGGGGAGACCCAGTACTTC
D gene: .; clone size: .; CDR3 length: 11; J gene: TRBJ1-1; V gene: TRBV30; CDR3 protein: CAWRDKTEAFF; CDR3 DNA: TGTGCCTGGCGGGATAAGACTGAAGCTTTCTTT
D gene: .; clone size: .; CDR3 length: 14; J gene: TRBJ1-2; V gene: TRBV5-4; CDR3 protein: CASSLERSWDGYTF; CDR3 DNA: TGTGCCAGCAGCTTGGAGCGCTCGTGGGATGGCTACACCTTC
D gene: TRBD1; clone size: .; CDR3 length: 15; J gene: TRBJ2-7; V gene: TRBV7-9; CDR3 protein: CASSLGDRENYEQYF; CDR3 DNA: TGTGCCAGCAGCTTAGGGGACAGGGAGAACTACGAGCAGTACTTC
D gene: .; clone size: once; CDR3 length: 15; J gene: TRBJ1-3; V gene: TRBV6-5; CDR3 protein: CASSIRQDSGNTIYF; CDR3 DNA: TGTGCCAGCAGTATCCGACAGGACTCTGGAAACACCATATATTTT
D gene: .; clone size: .; CDR3 length: 14; J gene: TRBJ2-2; V gene: TRBV21-1; CDR3 protein: CASSKTSGTGELFF; CDR3 DNA: TGTGCCAGCAGCAAAACGTCAGGCACCGGGGAGCTGTTTTTT
D gene: .; clone size: .; CDR3 length: 13; J gene: TRBJ2-5; V gene: TRBV19; CDR3 protein: CASSMTGRETQYF; CDR3 DNA: TGTGCCAGTAGTATGACGGGGCGAGAGACCCAGTACTTC
D gene: .; clone size: .; CDR3 length: 14; J gene: TRBJ2-3; V gene: TRBV7-8; CDR3 protein: CASSESLAKDTQYF; CDR3 DNA: TGTGCCAGCAGCGAAAGTTTAGCAAAAGATACGCAGTATTTT
D gene: .; clone size: .; CDR3 length: 15; J gene: TRBJ2-2; V gene: TRBV7-6; CDR3 protein: CASSPRAGDTGELFF; CDR3 DNA: TGTGCCAGCAGCCCTAGGGCCGGGGACACCGGGGAGCTGTTTTTT
D gene: .; clone size: .; CDR3 length: 14; J gene: TRBJ1-2; V gene: TRBV29-1; CDR3 protein: CSVGAAPGGYGYTF; CDR3 DNA: TGCAGCGTTGGGGCGGCCCCTGGGGGGTATGGCTACACCTTC
D gene: TRBD1; clone size: .; CDR3 length: 14; J gene: TRBJ2-7; V gene: TRBV30; CDR3 protein: CAWSVMDRGEEQYF; CDR3 DNA: TGTGCCTGGAGTGTGATGGACAGGGGTGAAGAGCAGTACTTC
D gene: TRBD1; clone size: .; CDR3 length: 12; J gene: TRBJ1-3; V gene: TRBV30; CDR3 protein: CAWGGTVNTIYF; CDR3 DNA: TGTGCCTGGGGGGGGACAGTAAACACCATATATTTT
D gene: TRBD2; clone size: .; CDR3 length: 18; J gene: TRBJ2-5; V gene: TRBV19; CDR3 protein: CASSLGTSGGPGLRTQYF; CDR3 DNA: TGTGCCAGTAGTCTCGGGACTAGCGGGGGGCCAGGCCTGAGGACCCAGTACTTC
D gene: TRBD1; clone size: .; CDR3 length: 13; J gene: TRBJ1-5; V gene: TRBV7-9; CDR3 protein: CASSPGGNQPQHF; CDR3 DNA: TGTGCCAGCAGCCCAGGGGGGAATCAGCCCCAGCATTTT
D gene: TRBD1; clone size: few; CDR3 length: 14; J gene: TRBJ2-7; V gene: TRBV19; CDR3 protein: CASRGTGMSYEQYF; CDR3 DNA: TGTGCCAGTAGGGGGACAGGAATGTCCTACGAGCAGTACTTC
D gene: TRBD2; clone size: .; CDR3 length: 17; J gene: TRBJ2-1; V gene: TRBV5-6; CDR3 protein: CASSLEGLAGGGNEQFF; CDR3 DNA: TGTGCCAGCAGCCTCGAGGGACTAGCGGGAGGGGGTAATGAGCAGTTCTTC